This entry concerns a single T cell receptor beta chain. Its antigen target is currently unknown. There are no base qualities to consult, and no much larger clone falls within one base. This sample stems from a study of cytomegalovirus exposure and HLA in healthy donors (dated by TCRdb to the late 2010s). Regarding the complete study: According to an earlier analysis of 450 to 650 of the donors, roughly 180 million T cells yielded 117 million unique TCR beta sequences and about 300 Gb of sequence data. Around 300 gigabases of sequencing data and 70 million to 100 million unique TCR sequences were included in an early release covering roughly 600 HLA-typed donors. Among the roughly 390 genotyped donors, around 79% belonged to the genetic ancestry cluster associated with self-reported Caucasian donors. The study aimed to test whether cataloging public T cell receptors could reveal signatures of past pathogen exposure. The study used immunosequencing to profile the T cell repertoires of 666 subjects and linked those repertoires to cytomegalovirus serostatus. Besides the first cohort of roughly 640 subjects, a separate validation cohort made up of some 110 different subjects was used. High-throughput TCR immunosequencing, statistical association of individual TCRs with disease status, and machine learning were combined to predict cytomegalovirus infection status. A later analysis re-analyzed previously published TCR beta repertoires from 666 donors and added high-resolution HLA genotyping to study TCR occurrence patterns. In the later analysis, no new phenotypic data were used to find candidate immune exposures; instead, reliance was placed on TCR beta sequences and their occurrence across donors. In an earlier analysis of more than 550 of the donors, high-throughput TCR beta sequencing was used to judge whether each TCR beta V gene segment behaved as functional or pseudogenic. Donor age, sex, ethnicity and CMV serostatus were compiled alongside the repertoire data. A later genetic analysis used genome-wide SNP genotypes for about 65% of the roughly 700 donors, treating that subset as a discovery cohort. All discovery cohort repertoires had been generated on a single sequencing platform. HLA typing included class I and class II loci at four-digit resolution. Typing coverage differed by locus: A, B, C, DRB1 and DQB1 were typed in roughly 620-630 donors, DQA1 in about 550, DPA1 in 606, and DPB1 in roughly 450. Roughly five DR-DQ haplotypes were handled as single units for association and clustering because linkage in the cohort was strong. Among roughly 400 genotyped donors of the cohort, an average of roughly 230,000 unique TCR beta nucleotide sequences was sequenced per donor, of which roughly 18% were non-productive. The research as a whole found: In an earlier analysis of roughly 560 of the donors, most TCR beta V segments were observed in productive rearrangements about 90% or about 30% of the time, broadly matching IMGT annotations. Several of the top co-occurrence clusters appeared to be linked to parvovirus B19, influenza, CMV and Epstein-Barr virus, according to a later analysis. The classifier was reported to diagnose cytomegalovirus status with high specificity and sensitivity in both the original cohort and the validation cohort. According to a later analysis, TCR association rates differed among HLA loci, with DRB1 alleles showing the most associated TCRs and HLA-C alleles showing the fewest. A further reported finding was that TCR beta sequences accurately predicted the HLA-A and HLA-B alleles for most subjects in the first cohort. The authors suggested that the approach could potentially be extended to other disease states and immunological phenotypes. At a false discovery rate of 0.05, a later analysis linked around 15,000 TCR beta sequences to specific HLA alleles. V-gene and J-gene trimming of TCR beta chains was associated with a missense DCLRE1C variant in a later genetic analysis, and the association was replicated in an independent cohort. The 87-base-pair reads could not distinguish some IMGT-functional V segments, including TRBV6-2 and TRBV6-3, so those segments were excluded. Sequencing depth was assumed to be roughly uniform across donors in the presence/absence analyses, though that assumption may not hold. A cluster of highly shared sequence variants was judged likely to represent a technical artifact of the sequencing pipeline. The cohort was sequenced for TCR beta chains only, and without alpha or paired-chain data the features that could be detected were limited. A later genetic analysis reported fewer N-insertions in productive TCRs among donors in an Asian-associated ancestry cluster than the approximately 700-donor mean. A few of the identified cytomegalovirus-associated TCR beta chains were confirmed in vitro to be specific for cytomegalovirus antigens. A later analysis found that most CMV-associated TCR beta chains appeared HLA-restricted, with HLA associations seemingly driven largely by CMV exposure. For the cohort, immune exposure information was limited to CMV serostatus. Strong co-occurrence of HLA alleles, especially DR and DQ, made assigning TCR associations to individual alleles difficult. The study gave a list of more than 150 TCR beta chains associated with cytomegalovirus. Correlated functional status among segregating V segments might be attributable to linkage disequilibrium, but an unknown experimental factor could not be ruled out. Most TCR sequences were observed very rarely across donors, whereas some public TCRs were present in many individuals. Because HLA typing was missing for some donors at each locus, association tests included only the typed subset. Compared with equally common non-associated chains, HLA-associated TCR beta chains in a later analysis were more clonally expanded and had lower generation probabilities. Because counts were too low, about 17 rarely observed V segments, including chromosome 9 orphons, were excluded from the earlier analysis of under 650 of the donors.

The cohort comprised around 690 healthy bone marrow donors. All cohort members were sampled while nominally healthy, although unrecorded immune exposures were likely present. The donor was CMV seronegative and belonged to the group of 350 to 400 seronegative cohort members. A peripheral blood sample was collected from each donor, and TCR beta sequencing was performed on peripheral blood mononuclear cells. Genomic DNA extraction from the blood cell samples was performed with the Qiagen DNeasy Blood Extraction Kit. Receptor amplification or capture employed the immunoSEQ multiplex PCR assay. The multiplex PCR relied on a mix of 60 forward primers for TCR Vbeta segments and 13 reverse primers for TCR Jbeta segments. Amplification of the CDR3 region of rearranged TCR beta genes was performed with a multiplex PCR assay on genomic DNA. The amplified TCR beta libraries were sequenced on the Illumina HiSeq System as 87-base-pair reads. The original pipeline was this. A later analysis counted approximately 84 million unique TCR beta chains across the 650 to 700 repertoires, and roughly 10 million of these chains were shared by at least two donors. Raw reads were error-corrected and collapsed into unique sequences with a nearest-neighbor algorithm that merged closely related sequences to remove PCR and sequencing errors. CDR3 sequences were aligned to IMGT reference sequences to assign V, D and J gene segments. Each retained sequence needed at least a six-nucleotide match to both a V gene segment and a J gene segment. Rearrangements were called productive when the CDR3 lacked stop codons and stayed in frame with V and J; all others were non-productive. CDR3 was defined by IMGT convention, running from the second conserved V-encoded cysteine to the conserved J-encoded phenylalanine. The earlier analysis of fewer than 750 of the donors excluded sequences that lacked an unambiguous match to a single V gene segment. In an earlier analysis of about 590 of the donors, a V segment was called functional when productive rearrangements were above 56.7%, and segregating when the standard deviation between donors exceeded 5%. A statistical classification framework was built for diagnosing cytomegalovirus status from the catalog of TCR beta chain sequences. In a later analysis, V and J genes were assigned by comparing TCR nucleotide sequences against IMGT/GENE-DB human TR gene sequences. A later analysis assigned CDR3 sequences and most-parsimonious VDJ recombination scenarios with the TCRdist pipeline. In a later analysis, each TCR beta chain was defined by its CDR3 amino acid sequence together with its V-gene family, and reads lacking a unique V-gene family were excluded. In a later analysis, approximately 590 highly shared, low-generation-probability nucleotide sequences were removed to address suspected cross-contamination and a sequencing artifact. In a later analysis, a clonal expansion index for each public chain was calculated from normalized within-repertoire ranks of inferred template counts. In a later analysis, generation probabilities were computed with a VDJ recombination model fitted to out-of-frame rearrangements, and the resulting probabilities were checked against IGoR. A later analysis scored TCR-TCR, TCR-HLA and TCR-CMV co-occurrence with hypergeometric tests, applying a repertoire-size bias correction to TCR pairs. A later analysis estimated false discovery rates by permuting HLA or CMV assignments 20 times. In a later analysis, co-occurring TCRs were grouped using DBSCAN, with TCRdist sequence similarity added in when clustering inside HLA-allele-positive subsets. For co-occurrence clustering, repertoires with fewer than 30,000 or more than 120,000 public chains were excluded, along with a handful of repertoires with anomalous nucleotide sharing. In its TCRdb copy, this immuneACCESS table keeps in-frame sequences only and misses some clones. Where compared with another copy, unresolved V genes explain less than half of these, and the others have no known cause. V and J calls and clone size are those listed in that table; D and trimming were worked out from the DNA. This sample gives under 200,000 clones in total; about 71% of them show up just once. The ten most abundant clones make up approximately 1.5% of the sample.

V and J are trimmed by 3 bases and 2 bases, and the gene matches miss 8 bases of the junction. The CDR3 runs 16 residues from the cysteine to the phenylalanine. Only the CDR3 DNA is retained, 48 bases long and in frame from the first base. CDR1 and CDR2 were assigned from the germline V gene as SGHRS and YFSETQ. The sample consisted of PBMCs. This TCR was sampled from a man in his fifties or sixties in good health and CMV-seronegative. This sequence uses TRBV5-1 and TRBJ2-3, with 8 junctional bases fitting TRBD2. The sequenced DNA is TGCGCCAGCAGCTGGACCCAGCGGGGGTACACAGATACGCAGTATTTT. It translates as CASSWTQRGYTDTQYF.